Sequencing of this TCR beta chain was carried out in a study of vaccination and CD4 T cells after COVID-19. For the study at large: Participants received two doses of either BNT162b2 or mRNA-1273 vaccine. The post-COVID sampling time was a median 101 days after diagnosis, ranging from 35 to 161.

The CDR3 has 14 amino acids. Trimming left V 5 bases short and J 2 bases short, with 13 bases between. The germline V gene encodes CDR1 WSHSY and CDR2 SAAADI. Cultured CD4+ T cell DNA was sequenced using the Oncomine TCR Beta short-read assay. TCRdb independently ran MiXCR on the PCR reads; one entry per CDR3 protein. The sample contains 8,000 or so distinct CDR3 sequences, 20% to 25% of which appear only once. On this clonotype: Antigen unknown.

Treatment specified: approximately 11-day PBMC culture with coronavirus spike peptide pools or control peptides (ViraFEST assay). V gene TRBV10-2 combines with J gene TRBJ2-7; no clear D gene. The source material was CD4+ T cells from blood, cultured in vitro, sampled after SARS-CoV-2 vaccination. This clonotype was obtained from a human donor who had recovered from COVID-19. CDR3 DNA sequence: TGCGCCAGCAGTATCAGCAAAAACACCTACGAGCAGTACTTC. As protein: CASSISKNTYEQYF.